The 5 T cell receptor beta chains below were found in one sample sequenced in a study of Ad26.COV2.S vaccination and SARS-CoV-2 variants. Stated treatment: approximately 18 received Ad26.COV2.S at low or high dose, single or two shots; about 5 received placebo; per-sample allocation not given. Each sample was drawn 63 days after the first injection (of vaccine or placebo). Libraries were prepared by immunoSEQ multiplex PCR; TCRdb keeps only in-frame clonotypes and omits some of them. The sample yields about 470,000 clones, roughly 88% seen once. The specimen comprised peripheral blood, sampled in a trial of Ad26.COV2.S vaccine versus placebo. These receptors were taken from a person between 18 and 59 years old who received the Ad26.COV2.S COVID-19 vaccine or a placebo.

The chain couples TRBV5-1 to TRBJ2-3; 10 bases agree with TRBD2. The CDR3 contains 18 residues. Trimming removed 6 bases from V and 2 bases from J; junction bases left unmatched: 15. Germline V lookup: CDR1 SGHRS, CDR2 YFSETQ. The CDR3 region is CASTLSSGRALPTDTQYF. The CDR3 DNA reads TGCGCCAGCACCCTTTCAAGCGGGAGGGCATTACCCACAGATACGCAGTATTTT.

V usage is TRBV4-3 and J usage is TRBJ2-4; 15 nucleotides align to TRBD2. There are 15 residues in the CDR3. V trimming: 4 bases; J trimming: 8 bases; junction bases outside the gene matches: 3. The germline CDR1 and CDR2 sequences are LGHNA and YSLEER. The DNA for the CDR3 is TGCGCCAGCAGCCGCCGGACTAGCGGGAGGGACATTCAGTACTTC. The encoded protein is CASSRRTSGRDIQYF.

V usage is TRBV5-1 and J usage is TRBJ2-1; the D is unclear. CDR3 length: 16 residues. V shed 3 bases and J shed 4 bases, with 17 bases lying between them. The germline V gene encodes CDR1 SGHRS and CDR2 YFSETQ. CDR3 sequence reads: CASSYAVGQAYNEQFF. CDR3 nucleotides: TGCGCCAGCAGCTATGCCGTAGGGCAGGCTTACAATGAGCAGTTCTTC.

This clone was observed a handful of times. The chain couples TRBV7-9 to TRBJ1-1; D uncertain. The CDR3 loop spans 12 amino acids. Between the trimmed V and J ends, which lost 5 bases and 8 bases, there was a span of 12 bases. From germline, CDR1 is SEHNR and CDR2 FQNEAQ (reference sequence). CDR3 sequence: CASSLPGIEAFF. The CDR3 DNA is TGTGCCAGCAGCCTCCCAGGAATAGAAGCTTTCTTT.

This clone was found a few times. This chain joins TRBV4-1 and TRBJ2-7; D may be TRBD1 (5 bases). Trimming left V 5 bases short and J 3 bases short, with 20 bases between. The length of the CDR3 is 16 residues. Germline V gene data show CDR1 as MGHRA and CDR2 as YSYEKL. CDR3 DNA: TGCGCCAGCAGCAACCCCGAGACAGTGGGTGGCTACGAGCAGTACTTC. Translating gives CASSNPETVGGYEQYF.